The 2 T cell receptor beta chains listed next were all sequenced from one sample in a study of cytomegalovirus exposure and HLA in healthy donors. PCR primers comprised 60 Vbeta and 13 Jbeta primers. Using immunoSEQ multiplex PCR, the repertoire was profiled, and TCRdb retains in-frame clones only, with some absent. The table records tens of thousands of clones, around 66% of them present only once. The sample consisted of PBMCs. These receptor sequences come from a male donor in good health and CMV-seropositive.

This clone was recorded once. CDR3 loop: CASSQVGLAAEQFF. The CDR3 bases are TGTGCCAGCAGCCAAGTGGGACTAGCTGCTGAGCAGTTCTTC. The chain joins TRBV7-9 to TRBJ2-1, with 9 bases fitting TRBD2. The J segment lost 9 bases and the V segment lost 5 bases, leaving 8 bases of the junction unmatched. This CDR3 is built from 14 residues. Per germline, CDR1 SEHNR and CDR2 FQNEAQ (reference sequence).

This clone was detected only a few times. This chain uses TRBV30 with TRBJ2-5; a possible D gene is TRBD2 (5 bases). In germline, CDR1 is GTSNPN, CDR2 SVGIG (reference sequence). The CDR3 spans 14 residues. With 0 bases removed from V and 5 bases from J, the gap between germline ends came to 13 bases. The CDR3 DNA sequence: TGTGCCTGGAGTGTGCAGCGGAGTAGGGAGACCCAGTACTTC. Translated: CAWSVQRSRETQYF.